This T cell receptor (beta chain) was retrieved from a study of blood T cell repertoires in COVID-19. Across the study: Sites across the United States, Italy and Spain contributed samples from acute and convalescent COVID-19. The cDNA or gDNA used as material had been derived from T cells, B-cell-depleted T cells, or PBMCs.

Germline V lookup: CDR1 SQVTM, CDR2 ANQGSEA. The CDR3 is 17 residues long. Unmatched junction bases numbered 7, after V lost 0 bases and J lost 2 bases. This clone was seen just once. Study processing details: It was from reference gene primer amplification that nucleated cell counts were estimated. The repertoire was sequenced with immunoSEQ multiplex PCR; TCRdb's copy has only in-frame clones and lacks some. V and J calls plus clone size are reproduced from that table; the DNA served to infer D and trimming. The table shows 250,000 to 300,000 clones, with 89% occurring only once. This chain connects TRBV29-1 to TRBJ2-7; 13 bases agree with TRBD2. The sample comprised peripheral blood. The clonotype comes from a woman aged 55-69 years with acute or convalescent COVID-19. CDR3 nucleotide sequence: TGCAGCGTTGAAGATCCGAGGACTAGCGGGAGAGCCTACGAGCAGTACTTC. This translates into CSVEDPRTSGRAYEQYF.